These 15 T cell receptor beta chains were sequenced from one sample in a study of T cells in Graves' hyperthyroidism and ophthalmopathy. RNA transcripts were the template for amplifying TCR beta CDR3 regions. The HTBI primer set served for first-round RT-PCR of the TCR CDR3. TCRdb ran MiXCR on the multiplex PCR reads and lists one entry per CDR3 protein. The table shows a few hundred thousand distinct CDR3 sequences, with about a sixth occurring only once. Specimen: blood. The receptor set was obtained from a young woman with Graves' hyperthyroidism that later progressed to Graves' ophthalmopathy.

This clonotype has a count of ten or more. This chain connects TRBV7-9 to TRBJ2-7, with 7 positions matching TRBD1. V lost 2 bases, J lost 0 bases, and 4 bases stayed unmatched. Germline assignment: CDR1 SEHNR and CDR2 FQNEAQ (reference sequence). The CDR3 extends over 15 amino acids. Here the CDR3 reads CASSLWTGGSYEQYF. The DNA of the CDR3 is TGTGCCAGCAGCTTATGGACAGGAGGCTCCTACGAGCAGTACTTC.

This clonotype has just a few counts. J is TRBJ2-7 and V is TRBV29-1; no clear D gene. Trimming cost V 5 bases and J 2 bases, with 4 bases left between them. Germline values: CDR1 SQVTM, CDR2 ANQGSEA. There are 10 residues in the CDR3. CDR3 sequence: CSVYTYEQYF. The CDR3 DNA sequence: TGCAGCGTTTATACCTACGAGCAGTACTTC.

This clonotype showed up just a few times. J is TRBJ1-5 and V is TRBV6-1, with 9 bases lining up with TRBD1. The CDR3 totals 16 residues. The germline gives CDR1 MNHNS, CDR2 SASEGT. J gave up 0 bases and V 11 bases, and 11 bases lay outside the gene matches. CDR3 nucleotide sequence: TGTGCCTGCCGGACAGGGGTCCAATATAGCAATCAGCCCCAGCATTTT. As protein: CACRTGVQYSNQPQHF.

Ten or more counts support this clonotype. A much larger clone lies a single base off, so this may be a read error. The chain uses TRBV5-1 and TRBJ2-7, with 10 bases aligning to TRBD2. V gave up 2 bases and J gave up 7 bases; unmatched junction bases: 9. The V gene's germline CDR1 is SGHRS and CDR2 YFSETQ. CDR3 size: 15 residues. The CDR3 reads CASSLRAGGQEEQYF. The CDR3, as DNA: TGCGCCAGCAGCTTACGAGCGGGAGGGCAGGAAGAGCAGTACTTC.

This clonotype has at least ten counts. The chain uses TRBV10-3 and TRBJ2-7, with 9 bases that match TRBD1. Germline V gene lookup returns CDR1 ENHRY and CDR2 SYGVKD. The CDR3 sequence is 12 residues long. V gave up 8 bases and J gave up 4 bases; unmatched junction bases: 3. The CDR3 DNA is TGTGCCATCGGGGACAGGGCTTACGAGCAGTACTTC. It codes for CAIGDRAYEQYF.

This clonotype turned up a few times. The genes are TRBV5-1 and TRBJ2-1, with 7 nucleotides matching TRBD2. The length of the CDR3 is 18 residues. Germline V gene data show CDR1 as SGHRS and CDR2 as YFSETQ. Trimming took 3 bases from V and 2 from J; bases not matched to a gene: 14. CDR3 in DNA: TGCGCCAGCAGCTGGGGACTACTTTTGGATCGCCCCTACAATGAGCAGTTCTTC. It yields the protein CASSWGLLLDRPYNEQFF.

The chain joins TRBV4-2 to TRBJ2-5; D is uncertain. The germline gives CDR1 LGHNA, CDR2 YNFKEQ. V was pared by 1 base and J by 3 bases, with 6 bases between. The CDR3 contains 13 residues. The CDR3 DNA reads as TGTGCCAGCAGCCAAGTAACAAAAGAGACCCAGTACTTC. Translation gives CASSQVTKETQYF.

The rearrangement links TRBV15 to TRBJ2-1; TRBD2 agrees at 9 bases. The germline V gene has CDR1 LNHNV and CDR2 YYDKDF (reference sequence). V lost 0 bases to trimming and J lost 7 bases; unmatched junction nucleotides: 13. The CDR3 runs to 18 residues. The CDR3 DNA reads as TGTGCCACCAGCAGAGATGAACTGGTAGCGGGAGTATTGAATGAGCAGTTCTTC. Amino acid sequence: CATSRDELVAGVLNEQFF.

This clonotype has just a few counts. CDR3 nucleotide sequence: TGTGCCAGCGGCCCGCCGGGACAGGGGTCTCCCACAGATACGCAGTATTTT. This codes for CASGPPGQGSPTDTQYF. The gene calls are TRBV27 and TRBJ2-3, with 10 bases identical to TRBD1. This CDR3 spans 17 amino acids. Trimming cost V 8 bases and J 2 bases; bases outside gene matches: 13. The germline V gene encodes CDR1 MNHEY and CDR2 SMNVEV (reference sequence).

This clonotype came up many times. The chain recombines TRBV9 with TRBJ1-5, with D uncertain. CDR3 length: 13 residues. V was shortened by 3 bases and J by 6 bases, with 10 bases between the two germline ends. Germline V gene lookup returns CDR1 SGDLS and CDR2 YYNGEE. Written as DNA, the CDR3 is TGTGCCAGCAGCGCTGACCTGCGTCAGCCCCAGCATTTT. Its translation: CASSADLRQPQHF.

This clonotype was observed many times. CDR3: CSASRQGGGNSLHF. CDR3 bases: TGCAGTGCTAGTCGACAGGGAGGGGGCAACTCCCTCCACTTT. This chain joins TRBV20-1 and TRBJ1-6; TRBD1 agrees at 7 bases. The germline V gene encodes CDR1 DFQATT and CDR2 SNEGSKA (reference sequence). CDR3 size: 14 residues. V lost 3 bases and J lost 14; bases outside the gene matches: 13.

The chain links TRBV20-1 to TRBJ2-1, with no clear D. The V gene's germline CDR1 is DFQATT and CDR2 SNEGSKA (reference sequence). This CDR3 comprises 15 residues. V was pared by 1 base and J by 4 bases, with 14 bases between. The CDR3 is CSARGTDVWYNEQFF. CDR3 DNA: TGCAGTGCTAGAGGGACCGACGTTTGGTACAATGAGCAGTTCTTC.

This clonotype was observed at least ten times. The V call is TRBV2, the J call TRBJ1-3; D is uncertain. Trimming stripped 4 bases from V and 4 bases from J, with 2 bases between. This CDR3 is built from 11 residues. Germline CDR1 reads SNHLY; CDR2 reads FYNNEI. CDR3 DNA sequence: TGTGCCAGCAGTGGGGGAAACACCATATATTTT. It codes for CASSGGNTIYF. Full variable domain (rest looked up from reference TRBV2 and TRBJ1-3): EPEVTQTPSHQVTQMGQEVILRCVPISNHLYFYWYRQILGQKVEFLVSFYNNEISEKSEIFDDQFSVERPDGSNFTLKIRSTKLEDSAMYFCASSGGNTIYFGEGSWLTVV.

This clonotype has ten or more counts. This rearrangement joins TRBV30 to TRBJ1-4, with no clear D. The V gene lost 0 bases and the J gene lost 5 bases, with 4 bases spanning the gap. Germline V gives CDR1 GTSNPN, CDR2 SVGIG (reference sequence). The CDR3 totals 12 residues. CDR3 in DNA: TGTGCCTGGAGTGTACCGAATGAAAAACTGTTTTTT. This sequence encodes CAWSVPNEKLFF.

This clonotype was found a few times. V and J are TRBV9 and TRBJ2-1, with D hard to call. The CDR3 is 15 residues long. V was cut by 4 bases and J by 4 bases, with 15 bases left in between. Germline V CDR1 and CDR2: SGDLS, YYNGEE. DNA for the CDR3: TGTGCCAGCAGCCCGCTGGTCTCGACGTACAATGAGCAGTTCTTC. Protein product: CASSPLVSTYNEQFF.